Below are 27 T cell receptor beta chains sequenced from a single sample in a study of T cell repertoires in cytomegalovirus infection (dated by TCRdb to between 2017 and 2020). Instrument used: Illumina HiSeq 1500. In TCRdb, the public reads were trimmed at Q25 with fastp and aligned with MiXCR, with productive beta chains retained. Each CDR3 protein gets just one entry, which takes the most common genes and DNA from the rows behind it. Counted in this sample were a few hundred thousand distinct CDR3 sequences; over 15% of them appeared once. Around half of the sample comes from the top ten. The sequenced material came from CD8+ T cells from PBMCs. These receptors came from a human donor in good health (CMV status not recorded). Some clones in this sample may be carry-over from other donors' samples.

In its sample, this clonotype was seen a few times. The chain joins TRBV19 to TRBJ2-7, with a weak D call TRBD2 (9 bases). The CDR3 extends over 17 amino acids. Germline CDR1 reads LNHDA; CDR2 reads SQIVND (reference sequence). Trimming cost V 3 bases and J 6 bases, with 24 bases left between them. CDR3 DNA: TGTGCCAGTAGTATTTTCTCGGCTAGCGGGACAGGAGGCGAGCAGTACTTC. This sequence encodes CASSIFSASGTGGEQYF.

The chain combines TRBV10-3 with TRBJ2-7, with D perhaps being TRBD1 or TRBD2 (5 bases each). CDR1 and CDR2 from the germline V gene are ENHRY and SYGVKD. CDR3 length equals 14 residues. V lost 5 bases, J lost 7 bases, and 18 bases lay in between. The CDR3 region is CAISRSGEGREQYF. CDR3 sequence (DNA): TGTGCCATCAGTCGATCTGGCGAGGGGCGGGAGCAGTACTTC.

This clonotype was seen many times. The V call is TRBV12-3 or TRBV12-4, the J call TRBJ2-3; D gene uncertain. The CDR3 runs 13 residues. Trimming took off 7 bases at V and 0 bases at J, with 8 bases between the two ends. Here the CDR3 DNA reads TGTGCCAGCATCGCGGCTAGCACAGATACGCAGTATTTT. It codes for CASIAASTDTQYF.

Only a few counts were recorded for this clonotype. The J gene is TRBJ1-5, the V gene TRBV23-1, with 7 bases identical to TRBD1. TRBV23-1 is known as an ORF, though its function is uncertain. CDR3 length equals 14 residues. V was clipped by 4 bases and J by 11 bases; unmatched bases: 11. The CDR3 protein is CASSPGQENRAQHF. The DNA for the CDR3 is TGCGCCAGCAGTCCCGGACAGGAGAATCGGGCCCAGCATTTT.

The chain carries TRBV29-1 and TRBJ1-5; D gene ambiguous. Trimming removed 2 bases at V and 1 base at J, with 6 bases between. This CDR3 has 13 amino acids. In germline, CDR1 is SQVTM, CDR2 ANQGSEA. The CDR3 loop reads CSVEIGSNQPQHF. As DNA, the CDR3 is TGCAGCGTTGAAATCGGGAGCAATCAGCCCCAGCATTTT.

This clonotype has a handful of counts. The gene calls are TRBV27 and TRBJ2-1; D gene ambiguous. CDR3 size: 14 residues. Germline V gene lookup returns CDR1 MNHEY and CDR2 SMNVEV (reference sequence). V was shortened by 5 bases and J by 0 bases, with 8 bases between the two germline ends. Here the CDR3 reads CASSRRSSYNEQFF. The CDR3 DNA reads TGTGCCAGCAGTCGACGGAGCTCCTACAATGAGCAGTTCTTC.

The chain joins TRBV4-1 to TRBJ1-1, with D hard to call. Trimming removed 2 bases at V and 2 bases at J, with 9 bases between. Germline CDR1 MGHRA, CDR2 YSYEKL. The CDR3 covers 14 residues. The CDR3 nucleotides read TGCGCCAGCAGCCAAATGACTGATAACACTGAAGCTTTCTTT. It yields the protein CASSQMTDNTEAFF.

This clonotype was found many times. The rearrangement joins TRBV7-9 to TRBJ1-6; D possibly corresponds to TRBD1 (6 bases). Germline V lookup: CDR1 SEHNR, CDR2 FQNEAQ (reference sequence). The V and J ends lost 4 bases and 11 bases respectively, with 21 bases between them. The CDR3 extends over 16 amino acids. The CDR3 region has the DNA TGTGCCAGCAGCTCACCGGGTGGGGGGCGTGAGGCACCCCTCCACTTT. Protein: CASSSPGGGREAPLHF. Supplemented by reference TRBV7-9 and TRBJ1-6, the full variable domain reads DTGVSQNPRHKITKRGQNVTFRCDPISEHNRLYWYRQTLGQGPEFLTYFQNEAQLEKSRLLSDRFSAERPKGSFSTLEIQRTEQGDSAMYLCASSSPGGGREAPLHFGNGTRLTVT.

This clonotype was counted only a few times. The rearrangement links TRBV2 to TRBJ2-7; D unresolved. Between the trimmed V and J ends, which lost 6 bases and 6 bases, there was a span of 12 bases. The length of the CDR3 is 12 residues. The germline gives CDR1 SNHLY, CDR2 FYNNEI. Here the CDR3 reads CASSSGVVEQYF. In DNA, the CDR3 is TGTGCCAGCAGCTCTGGGGTTGTCGAGCAGTACTTC.

The chain employs TRBV10-3 and TRBJ2-3; weak D call: TRBD2 (7 bases). V was clipped by 3 bases and J by 2 bases, with 12 bases between them. The germline CDR1 and CDR2 sequences are ENHRY and SYGVKD. This CDR3 spans 15 amino acids. The CDR3 DNA sequence: TGTGCCATCAGTGATGGCGGGGGCCTCACAGATACGCAGTATTTT. Translated, it gives CAISDGGGLTDTQYF.

The chain couples TRBV13 to TRBJ2-7; D may be TRBD1 (6 bases). Germline V gives CDR1 PRHDT, CDR2 FYEKMQ (reference sequence). V lost 3 bases and J lost 5, with 17 bases in between. The CDR3 runs to 15 residues. The CDR3 spells CASSLFEGQEDEQYF. DNA of the CDR3: TGTGCCAGCAGCTTGTTCGAGGGACAAGAGGACGAGCAGTACTTC.

This chain uses TRBV28 with TRBJ2-3; a possible D gene is TRBD2 (5 bases). CDR1 MDHEN and CDR2 SYDVKM come from the germline V gene. The CDR3 length is 15 residues. V was trimmed by 2 bases and J by 3 bases, leaving 12 bases between them. The CDR3 protein is CASSLEGRVTDTQYF. Written as DNA, the CDR3 is TGTGCCAGCAGTTTAGAAGGGCGGGTTACAGATACGCAGTATTTT.

V usage is TRBV6-2 or TRBV6-3 and J usage is TRBJ1-1; D remains unclear. V dropped 6 bases and J dropped 3 bases, with 14 bases sitting between them. This CDR3 has 14 amino acids. Germline lookup yields CDR1 MNHEY and CDR2 SVGEGT. The CDR3 sequence is CASRSLSMDTEAFF. The CDR3 DNA is TGTGCCAGCAGGAGCCTATCCATGGACACTGAAGCTTTCTTT.

This clonotype was observed many times. The gene calls are TRBV2 and TRBJ2-3; 9 nucleotides line up with TRBD2. The length of the CDR3 is 15 residues. Germline loops: CDR1 SNHLY, CDR2 FYNNEI. With 6 bases clipped from V and 4 bases from J, the junction kept 8 bases outside the gene matches. CDR3 protein: CASRPGLAYSDTQYF. CDR3 DNA: TGTGCCAGCAGACCGGGACTAGCATATTCAGATACGCAGTATTTT.

The V gene is TRBV12-3 or TRBV12-4, the J gene TRBJ2-7; D is ambiguous. V gave up 2 bases and J gave up 6 bases, with 8 bases separating them. This CDR3 has 12 amino acids. CDR3 loop: CASSLSVLEQYF. CDR3 DNA: TGTGCCAGCAGTTTATCGGTCCTCGAGCAGTACTTC.

This clonotype was observed a handful of times. The rearrangement uses TRBV7-9 and TRBJ1-1; no clear D gene. The CDR3 totals 12 residues. Trimming took off 5 bases at V and 5 bases at J, with 9 bases between the two ends. Looked up from germline, CDR1 is SEHNR and CDR2 is FQNEAQ (reference sequence). This CDR3 reads CASSPSWTEAFF. In nucleotides, the CDR3 is TGTGCCAGCAGCCCAAGTTGGACTGAAGCTTTCTTT.

A few counts support this clonotype. The chain joins TRBV7-3 to TRBJ2-1; D call uncertain. The CDR3 runs to 16 residues. Trimming took 5 bases from V and 0 from J, leaving 14 bases between them. Germline V gene data show CDR1 as SGHTA and CDR2 as FQGTGA. The CDR3 reads CASSQAGPYSYNEQFF. The CDR3 DNA reads TGTGCCAGCAGCCAAGCCGGTCCGTACTCCTACAATGAGCAGTTCTTC.

The table lists this clonotype with a few counts. This chain joins TRBV6-1 and TRBJ2-4, with 7 bases that match TRBD2. Germline CDR1 MNHNS, CDR2 SASEGT. V lost 5 bases, J lost 8 bases, and 9 bases stayed unmatched. CDR3 length: 14 amino acids. CDR3 sequence reads: CASSSLGGSDIQYF. The DNA for the CDR3 is TGTGCCAGCAGTTCCCTGGGGGGGTCAGACATTCAGTACTTC.

V gene TRBV19 combines with J gene TRBJ1-1; 8 bases are shared with TRBD1. Germline CDR1 reads LNHDA; CDR2 reads SQIVND (reference sequence). The V and J ends lost 2 bases and 5 bases, in that order; junction bases with no gene match: 4. The CDR3 has 14 residues. CDR3 residues: CASSIPQGATEAFF. The CDR3 bases are TGTGCCAGTAGTATACCCCAGGGGGCAACTGAAGCTTTCTTT.

This clonotype was picked up one time. The chain joins TRBV4-3 to TRBJ1-1; a weak D match, TRBD1 (5 bases). Germline V gene sequence: CDR1 LGHNA, CDR2 YSLEER. The CDR3 sequence is 16 residues long. V was pared by 7 bases and J by 3 bases, with 21 bases between. The DNA of the CDR3 is TGCGCCAGCACGGGACGTTGGCGGGGGATGGACACTGAAGCTTTCTTT. This codes for CASTGRWRGMDTEAFF.

Only a few counts were recorded for this clonotype. The J gene is TRBJ1-5, the V gene TRBV20-1; no clear D gene. The V gene's germline CDR1 is DFQATT and CDR2 SNEGSKA (reference sequence). The CDR3 contains 15 residues. Trimming took 3 bases from V and 4 from J, leaving 16 bases between them. CDR3: CSASPSEQRNQPQHF. CDR3 coding DNA: TGCAGTGCTAGTCCGTCCGAACAGCGTAATCAGCCCCAGCATTTT.

This clonotype has a handful of counts. The chain joins TRBV20-1 to TRBJ2-1; 7 bases are shared with TRBD1. Germline V gene lookup returns CDR1 DFQATT and CDR2 SNEGSKA (reference sequence). J gave up 10 bases and V 2 bases, and 5 bases lay outside the gene matches. The CDR3 totals 12 residues. This CDR3 is CSARRTGVEQFF. CDR3 bases: TGCAGTGCTAGACGTACAGGGGTCGAGCAGTTCTTC.

This clonotype was counted only a few times. The J gene is TRBJ2-7, the V gene TRBV11-2; a possible D gene is TRBD1 (6 bases). The V gene lost 1 base and the J gene lost 6 bases, with 13 bases spanning the gap. Germline CDR1 SGHAT, CDR2 FQNNGV. This CDR3 comprises 14 residues. CDR3 sequence (DNA): TGTGCCAGCAGCTTAGGACCCGGGACATCCGAGCAGTACTTC. This translates into CASSLGPGTSEQYF.

This chain joins TRBV4-1 and TRBJ1-4, with D unclear. CDR3 length: 16 amino acids. V was trimmed by 0 bases and J by 0 bases, leaving 8 bases between them. Per the germline V gene, CDR1 is MGHRA and CDR2 is YSYEKL. CDR3 bases: TGCGCCAGCAGCCAAGATGGAGGGACAACTAATGAAAAACTGTTTTTT. Translated, it gives CASSQDGGTTNEKLFF.

In DNA, the CDR3 is TGTGCCAGTAGTATAGATACCCCAGGACTAGCGAGCACAGATACGCAGTATTTT. Protein product: CASSIDTPGLASTDTQYF. This rearrangement joins TRBV19 to TRBJ2-3, with 9 nucleotides matching TRBD2. Germline V gives CDR1 LNHDA, CDR2 SQIVND (reference sequence). The CDR3 sequence is 18 residues long. V shed 0 bases, J shed 0 bases, and the junction held 7 bases outside the gene matches.

The chain combines TRBV19 with TRBJ1-2, with unresolved D. V was clipped by 1 base and J by 4 bases, with 7 bases between them. The germline V gene encodes CDR1 LNHDA and CDR2 SQIVND (reference sequence). The CDR3 has 13 residues. CDR3 sequence reads: CASSIGRSYGYTF. Here the CDR3 DNA reads TGTGCCAGTAGTATAGGACGGAGCTATGGCTACACCTTC.

This clonotype was found a few times. The chain couples TRBV12-3 or TRBV12-4 to TRBJ1-3; D gene uncertain. The CDR3 covers 11 residues. The V end lost 8 bases, the J end lost 4 bases, and 6 bases lay between the germline ends. The CDR3 sequence: CASLAGNTIYF. The CDR3, as DNA: TGTGCCAGCCTCGCGGGAAACACCATATATTTT.